The rows below give T cell receptor beta chains drawn from one sample of a study of regulatory T cells in long-lasting Graves disease. TCRdb itself ran the multiplex PCR reads through MiXCR, one entry per CDR3 protein. The sample consists of over 200,000 distinct CDR3 sequences, around 18% of them appearing once. These records were also assigned to another study, of T cells in Graves' hyperthyroidism and ophthalmopathy.

Source: peripheral blood mononuclear cells (PBMCs), taken at new diagnosis, from a patient treated with antithyroid drugs. The receptors stem from a young woman with Graves disease. Each CDR3 is given with its conserved first and last residue. Clone size appears in some rows only: once, few, many, or a class for an expanded clone.

v_gene	j_gene	abundance	CDR3aa
TRBV5-8	TRBJ1-4	NA	CASSPGQGAGEKLFF
TRBV3-1	TRBJ2-1	many	CASSVYSGVVHNEQFF
TRBV29-1	TRBJ1-1	NA	CSVAREGSEAFF
TRBV18	TRBJ1-1	many	CASSPGGISEAFF
TRBV12-3/TRBV12-4	TRBJ2-7	many	CASSFFYEQYF
TRBV2	TRBJ2-1	NA	CASSGQGAINEQFF
TRBV9	TRBJ1-2	few	CASSFDRGSGYTF
TRBV20-1	TRBJ2-5	NA	CSARELAVMETQYF
TRBV5-1	TRBJ1-2	many	CASSTRDRGGYTF
TRBV7-9	TRBJ1-4	NA	CASSFRGSSEKLFF
TRBV12-3/TRBV12-4	TRBJ2-5	many	CASSPGQGDSETQYF
TRBV6-1	TRBJ1-1	many	CASSRLEPGQGGRGTEAFF
TRBV7-3	TRBJ2-2	many	CASSFRAGELFF
TRBV6-2/TRBV6-3	TRBJ1-2	many	CASSYRGYGYTF
TRBV11-2	TRBJ1-4	once	CASSGIRVANEKLFF
TRBV5-1	TRBJ2-5	NA	CASSVDSFQETQYF
TRBV20-1	TRBJ2-7	few	CSAERQVYEQYF
TRBV5-1	TRBJ1-1	many	CASSRSMTTTEAFF
TRBV2	TRBJ2-3	NA	CASISLASTDTQYF
TRBV15	TRBJ1-5	NA	CATSSLGGARRIRPQHF
TRBV24-1	TRBJ2-5	NA	CATTPRGTQDEETQYF
TRBV6-2/TRBV6-3	TRBJ1-6	NA	CASSLPPGQLYNSPLHF